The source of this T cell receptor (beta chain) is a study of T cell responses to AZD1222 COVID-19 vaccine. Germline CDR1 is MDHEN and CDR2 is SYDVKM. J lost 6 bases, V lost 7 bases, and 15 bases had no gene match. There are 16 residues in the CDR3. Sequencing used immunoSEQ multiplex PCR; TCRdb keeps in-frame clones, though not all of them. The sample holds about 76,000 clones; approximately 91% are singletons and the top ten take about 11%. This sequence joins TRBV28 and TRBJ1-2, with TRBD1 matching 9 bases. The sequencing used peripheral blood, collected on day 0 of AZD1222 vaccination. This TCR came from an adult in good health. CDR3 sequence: CASKDTQGAEVNGYTF. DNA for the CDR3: TGTGCCAGCAAAGATACACAGGGGGCAGAGGTGAATGGCTACACCTTC.